These 23 T cell receptor beta chains were sequenced from one sample in a study of cytomegalovirus exposure and HLA in healthy donors. A multiplex PCR was run with 60 Vbeta primers and 13 Jbeta primers. Sequenced by immunoSEQ multiplex PCR; TCRdb stores in-frame clones only, minus some. The data show tens of thousands of clones, with 75% seen just once and approximately 7.3% held by the top ten. Sequencing was carried out using PBMCs. These receptors came from a woman between 40 and 50 years old in good health and CMV-seronegative.

The rearrangement uses TRBV19 and TRBJ2-2; possibly TRBD2 for D (6 bases). The germline CDR1 and CDR2 sequences are LNHDA and SQIVND (reference sequence). The V end lost 4 bases, the J end lost 5 bases, and 17 bases lay between the germline ends. This CDR3 region has 16 residues. In DNA, the CDR3 is TGTGCCAGTAGTAACGGAGGGCAGGATGTAACCGGGGAGCTGTTTTTT. Translation gives CASSNGGQDVTGELFF.

This CDR3 is CASSSLRDRVRETQYF. The CDR3 coding sequence is TGTGCCAGCAGCTCCCTCCGGGACAGGGTGCGGGAGACCCAGTACTTC. The chain is built from TRBV7-2 and TRBJ2-5; 9 nucleotides line up with TRBD1. The CDR3 consists of 16 residues. Germline CDR1 SGHTA, CDR2 FQGNSA. V lost 4 bases to trimming and J lost 5 bases; unmatched junction nucleotides: 11. Using reference TRBV7-2 and TRBJ2-5 for the parts outside the CDR3, the full variable domain is GAGVSQSPSNKVTEKGKDVELRCDPISGHTALYWYRQSLGQGLEFLIYFQGNSAPDKSGLPSDRFSAERTGGSVSTLTIQRTQQEDSAVYLCASSSLRDRVRETQYFGPGTRLLVL.

The chain joins TRBV5-6 to TRBJ2-7, with D perhaps TRBD1 (6 bases). Germline values: CDR1 SGHDT, CDR2 YYEEEE. This CDR3 comprises 13 residues. V lost 3 bases and J lost 3, with 10 bases in between. The CDR3 reads CASSSDSHYEQYF. The CDR3 coding sequence is TGTGCCAGCAGCTCGGACAGCCACTACGAGCAGTACTTC.

The rearrangement uses TRBV14 and TRBJ1-1; D is ambiguous. The CDR3 consists of 12 residues. V was shortened by 7 bases and J by 3 bases, with 9 bases between the two germline ends. Germline CDR1 is SGHDN and CDR2 is FVKESK. The CDR3 protein is CASTHGDTEAFF. As DNA, the CDR3 is TGTGCCAGCACACATGGTGACACTGAAGCTTTCTTT.

The gene calls are TRBV30 and TRBJ1-2; 9 nucleotides align to TRBD1. The CDR3 covers 12 residues. Germline V gene data show CDR1 as GTSNPN and CDR2 as SVGIG (reference sequence). Trimming took 3 bases from V and 7 from J; bases not matched to a gene: 3. CDR3 loop: CAWRGTGSGYTF. The CDR3 DNA reads TGTGCCTGGAGGGGGACAGGGAGTGGCTACACCTTC.

The CDR3: CASSGRDTEAFF. The CDR3 DNA reads as TGTGCCAGCAGTGGGCGGGACACTGAAGCTTTCTTT. The rearrangement joins TRBV6-1 to TRBJ1-1; D not resolved. Trimming removed 4 bases at V and 3 bases at J, with 6 bases between. Germline assignment: CDR1 MNHNS and CDR2 SASEGT. This CDR3 region has 12 residues.

The chain joins TRBV18 to TRBJ1-1, with a weak D call TRBD1 (5 bases). V was shortened by 2 bases and J by 6 bases, with 13 bases between the two germline ends. CDR1 KGHSH and CDR2 LQKENI come from the germline V gene. This CDR3 has 14 residues. The DNA of the CDR3 is TGTGCCAGCTCACCATCTACGTTAGGGGCTGAAGCTTTCTTT. This encodes CASSPSTLGAEAFF.

The chain joins TRBV18 to TRBJ1-2, with D unresolved. The germline CDR1 and CDR2 sequences are KGHSH and LQKENI. The CDR3 extends over 17 amino acids. V gave up 2 bases and J gave up 7 bases, with 23 bases separating them. DNA for the CDR3: TGTGCCAGCTCACCAAGGGTGATTGTCGAGGGCGAGGCTGGCTACACCTTC. This sequence encodes CASSPRVIVEGEAGYTF.

The chain recombines TRBV5-4 with TRBJ2-2; 8 bases are shared with TRBD2. Per the germline V gene, CDR1 is SGHNT and CDR2 is YYREEE (reference sequence). The CDR3 consists of 14 residues. The junction had 3 bases not matched to a gene; V was cut back by 4 bases and J by 4 bases. The DNA for the CDR3 is TGTGCCAGCAGCCGTCGGGAGGGCACCGGGGAGCTGTTTTTT. Its protein product is CASSRREGTGELFF.

The rearrangement links TRBV4-2 to TRBJ2-3; tentative D call: TRBD2 (5 bases). CDR3 length: 17 residues. CDR1 is LGHNA and CDR2 is YNFKEQ in the germline V gene. The V end lost 4 bases, the J end lost 4 bases, and 21 bases lay between the germline ends. This CDR3 is CASSPSGPQSPPDTQYF. The CDR3 DNA follows: TGTGCCAGCAGCCCAAGCGGACCTCAATCTCCCCCAGATACGCAGTATTTT.

The J gene is TRBJ1-5, the V gene TRBV5-8, with D possibly being TRBD1 (5 bases). Trimming left V 0 bases short and J 8 bases short, with 15 bases between. Germline CDR1 SGHTS, CDR2 YDEGEE. The CDR3 spans 15 residues. The chain's CDR3 is CASSLEWGNKEPQHF. In DNA, the CDR3 is TGTGCCAGCAGCTTGGAATGGGGCAACAAGGAGCCCCAGCATTTT.

The chain carries TRBV30 and TRBJ1-2; TRBD1 might be the D (5 bases). CDR3 length: 12 amino acids. CDR1 GTSNPN and CDR2 SVGIG come from the germline V gene (reference sequence). V gave up 5 bases and J gave up 2 bases, with 9 bases separating them. CDR3 DNA sequence: TGTGCCTGGGGACATACAAACTATGGCTACACCTTC. Encoded protein: CAWGHTNYGYTF.

The rearrangement uses TRBV12-5 and TRBJ2-2; a possible D gene is TRBD2 (5 bases). Germline CDR1 reads LGHNT; CDR2 reads FRNRAP. The CDR3 is 14 amino acids. With 1 base removed from V and 6 bases from J, the gap between germline ends came to 9 bases. CDR3 sequence: CASGLGGKAGELFF. In DNA form, the CDR3 reads TGTGCTAGTGGTTTGGGAGGGAAGGCCGGGGAGCTGTTTTTT.

V gene TRBV18 combines with J gene TRBJ2-7; 7 bases line up with TRBD2. The germline V gene has CDR1 KGHSH and CDR2 LQKENI. The CDR3 spans 14 residues. V gave up 3 bases and J gave up 4 bases; unmatched junction bases: 6. CDR3 protein: CASSPPGTNYEQYF. For the CDR3, the DNA is TGTGCCAGCTCACCTCCCGGGACTAATTACGAGCAGTACTTC.

CDR3 in DNA: TGTGCCACCAGCAGGACGGGGGCAACTAATGAAAAACTGTTTTTT. Its translation is CATSRTGATNEKLFF. This chain connects TRBV15 to TRBJ1-4, with D perhaps TRBD1 (5 bases). CDR3 size: 15 residues. The V end was cut by 3 bases, the J end by 0 bases, with 8 bases between. The germline gives CDR1 LNHNV, CDR2 YYDKDF (reference sequence).

J is TRBJ2-1 and V is TRBV4-1; TRBD2 matches at 12 bases. V trimming: 5 bases; J trimming: 6 bases; junction bases outside the gene matches: 5. The germline gives CDR1 MGHRA, CDR2 YSYEKL. The CDR3 length is 15 residues. The CDR3: CASSATSGGSNEQFF. The DNA for the CDR3 is TGCGCCAGCAGCGCGACTAGCGGGGGATCCAATGAGCAGTTCTTC.

The chain employs TRBV4-1 and TRBJ2-1; 8 nucleotides match TRBD2. Germline V gives CDR1 MGHRA, CDR2 YSYEKL. This CDR3 comprises 15 residues. The V gene end was trimmed by 7 bases and the J gene end by 0 bases; junction bases not matched to a gene: 5. This CDR3 is CASTRGGSSYNEQFF. CDR3 nucleotides: TGCGCCAGCACACGGGGGGGCAGCTCCTACAATGAGCAGTTCTTC.

The chain couples TRBV2 to TRBJ2-1, with 8 bases identical to TRBD2. The CDR3 loop spans 16 amino acids. After removal of 5 bases from V and 5 bases from J, the junction contained 11 bases not matched to a gene. Germline V gene sequence: CDR1 SNHLY, CDR2 FYNNEI. CDR3: CASSLLSGSNDNEQFF. The CDR3 DNA reads as TGTGCCAGCAGTCTACTGAGCGGGAGCAACGACAATGAGCAGTTCTTC.

The chain carries TRBV7-9 and TRBJ1-6, with D perhaps TRBD1 (6 bases). This CDR3 has 14 residues. V shed 4 bases and J shed 7 bases, with 11 bases lying between them. Germline CDR1 SEHNR, CDR2 FQNEAQ (reference sequence). DNA for the CDR3: TGTGCCAGCAGCTCGGACAGCCTAAATTCACCCCTCCACTTT. Translation gives CASSSDSLNSPLHF.

The rearrangement uses TRBV4-2 and TRBJ1-6; no clear D. Germline V CDR1 and CDR2: LGHNA, YNFKEQ. The CDR3 covers 15 residues. Deletions cut 0 bases from V and 8 bases from J, with 11 bases between. The CDR3 DNA sequence: TGTGCCAGCAGCCAAGATCCCGTCCGAGATTCACCCCTCCACTTT. As protein: CASSQDPVRDSPLHF.

The chain joins TRBV30 to TRBJ1-3, with D perhaps matching TRBD1 (6 bases). The V end was cut by 1 base, the J end by 2 bases, with 12 bases between. The CDR3 consists of 15 residues. Germline lookup yields CDR1 GTSNPN and CDR2 SVGIG (reference sequence). In DNA form, the CDR3 reads TGTGCCTGGAGTGGTGAGGACAGTGCTGGAAACACCATATATTTT. It yields the protein CAWSGEDSAGNTIYF.

DNA for the CDR3: TGTGCCAGCATCTTGGCAGGGGCTCTAAATCAGCCCCAGCATTTT. Its protein is CASILAGALNQPQHF. The gene calls are TRBV28 and TRBJ1-5; a possible D gene is TRBD1 (6 bases). Trimming took off 7 bases at V and 4 bases at J, with 17 bases between the two ends. Germline V gene lookup returns CDR1 MDHEN and CDR2 SYDVKM. There are 15 residues in the CDR3.

The rearrangement links TRBV7-8 to TRBJ2-7; 7 bases agree with TRBD1. The J segment lost 6 bases and the V segment lost 8 bases, leaving 7 bases of the junction unmatched. Per germline, CDR1 SGHVS and CDR2 FQNEAQ. The CDR3 is 12 amino acids. CDR3: CASPSPGGEQYF. CDR3 in DNA: TGTGCCAGCCCCAGTCCAGGGGGCGAGCAGTACTTC.